The clone carrying this T cell receptor beta chain came up a few times. The data were obtained in a study of T-cell reconstitution after alpha-beta-depleted transplantation in children. Preparing the TCRbeta library involved the use of unique molecular identifiers. TCRdb passed the PCR reads through MiXCR, listing each CDR3 protein once. The sample contains some 590,000 distinct CDR3 sequences, about 10% of which appear only once. The germline V gene has CDR1 SGHRS and CDR2 YFSETQ. This CDR3 spans 13 amino acids. V lost 7 bases and J lost 2; bases outside the gene matches: 6. This specimen consisted of PBMCs from the stem cell graft donor, obtained from the stem cell graft. The V call is TRBV5-1, the J call TRBJ2-7; 7 positions agree with TRBD1. The origin of this receptor is a human donor who donated a stem cell graft to a child with acute myeloid leukemia. CDR3 sequence reads: CASGKGAPYEQYF. CDR3 nucleotides: TGCGCCAGCGGTAAGGGGGCACCCTACGAGCAGTACTTC.